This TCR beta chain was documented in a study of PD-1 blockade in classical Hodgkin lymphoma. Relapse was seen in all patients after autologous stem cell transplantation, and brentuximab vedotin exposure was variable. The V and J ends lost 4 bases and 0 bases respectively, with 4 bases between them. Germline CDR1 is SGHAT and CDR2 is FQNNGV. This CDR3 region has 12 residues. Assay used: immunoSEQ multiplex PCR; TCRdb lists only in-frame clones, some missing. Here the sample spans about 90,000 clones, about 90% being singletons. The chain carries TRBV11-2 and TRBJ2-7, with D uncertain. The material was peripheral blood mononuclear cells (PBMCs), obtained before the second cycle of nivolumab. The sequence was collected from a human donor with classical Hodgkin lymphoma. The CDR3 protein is CASSSYSYEQYF. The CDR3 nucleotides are TGTGCCAGCAGCTCTTACTCCTACGAGCAGTACTTC.